The clone carrying this TCR beta chain was observed a few times. Its antigen is not identified. Researchers tagged individual cDNA molecules with unique molecular identifiers. TCRdb independently ran MiXCR on the 5' RACE reads; one entry per CDR3 protein. The sample shows approximately 56,000 distinct CDR3 sequences, about 15% of them seen only once. CDR1 is LNHDA, CDR2 SQIVND, per germline (reference sequence). The CDR3 is made up of 19 amino acids. V lost 6 bases and J lost 3; bases outside the gene matches: 18. The data stem from a study of early T cells in non-severe SARS-CoV-2 infection. As for the study in general: Unsorted whole blood bulk RNA was sequenced, with unpaired chains.

Study-wide points: Database matching using VDJdb favored anti-spike CD8 responses, with private and CD4 specificities left missing.

The chain has TRBV19 and TRBJ2-4; 9 bases are a match to TRBD1. The starting material was whole blood, obtained at baseline. This TCR was sampled from an adult who was a healthcare worker with PCR-confirmed SARS-CoV-2 infection or an uninfected control (not recorded which). CDR3 sequence reads: CASSSSGTGRRRDKNIQYF. CDR3 coding DNA: TGTGCCAGTAGCAGTTCCGGGACAGGGAGGCGCAGGGACAAAAACATTCAGTACTTC.